This paragraph covers one TCR beta chain sequence. Its antigen is unknown. This sample stems from a study of response to subunit inactivated influenza vaccine. Trimming cost V 2 bases and J 1 base; bases outside gene matches: 7. The germline V gene encodes CDR1 MNHEY and CDR2 SVGAGI. The CDR3 contains 16 residues. In TCRdb, the RT-PCR reads were re-called with MiXCR into one record per CDR3 protein. The repertoire holds more than 700,000 distinct CDR3 sequences, with about 20% as singletons. Study observations and caveats: The authors put forward the suggestion that each seasonal influenza vaccination may bring in only a limited number of new T cells.

This TCR was recovered from a man in his fifties or sixties who received an inactivated influenza vaccine. The rearrangement joins TRBV6-5 to TRBJ1-1; 7 bases agree with TRBD1. The starting material was PBMCs from blood, obtained more than 4 days after vaccination. The DNA of the CDR3 is TGTGCCAGCAGTTACCTCCCGGGACAGAGGAACACTGAAGCTTTCTTT. It specifies CASSYLPGQRNTEAFF.